Below, one TCR beta chain is given with its context. Its antigen is undetermined. The PCR contained 60 Vbeta and 13 Jbeta primers. Repertoires were generated with immunoSEQ multiplex PCR, while TCRdb's copy carries only in-frame clones and drops some. Its listing shows approximately 45,000 clones. This entry comes from a study of cytomegalovirus exposure and HLA in healthy donors. The germline CDR1 and CDR2 sequences are MNHEY and SMNVEV (reference sequence). The germline V and J ends were trimmed by 6 bases and 0 bases, with 11 bases remaining between them. The CDR3 runs to 14 residues. Findings of the study overall: Analyzed later, most CMV-associated TCR beta chains appeared HLA-restricted. A later analysis showed that HLA-associated TCR beta chains had undergone more clonal expansion than equally common others. A link between a missense DCLRE1C variant and TCR beta V- and J-gene trimming emerged from a later analysis. Three CMV-associated chains were confirmed in vitro to be specific for CMV antigens.

The source of this sequence is a woman aged 40 to 50 in good health and CMV-seronegative. The rearrangement links TRBV27 to TRBJ1-1; the D is unclear. Sequenced: PBMCs. DNA of the CDR3: TGTGCCAGCAGGGGGAGGGCGATGAACACTGAAGCTTTCTTT. Residues: CASRGRAMNTEAFF.